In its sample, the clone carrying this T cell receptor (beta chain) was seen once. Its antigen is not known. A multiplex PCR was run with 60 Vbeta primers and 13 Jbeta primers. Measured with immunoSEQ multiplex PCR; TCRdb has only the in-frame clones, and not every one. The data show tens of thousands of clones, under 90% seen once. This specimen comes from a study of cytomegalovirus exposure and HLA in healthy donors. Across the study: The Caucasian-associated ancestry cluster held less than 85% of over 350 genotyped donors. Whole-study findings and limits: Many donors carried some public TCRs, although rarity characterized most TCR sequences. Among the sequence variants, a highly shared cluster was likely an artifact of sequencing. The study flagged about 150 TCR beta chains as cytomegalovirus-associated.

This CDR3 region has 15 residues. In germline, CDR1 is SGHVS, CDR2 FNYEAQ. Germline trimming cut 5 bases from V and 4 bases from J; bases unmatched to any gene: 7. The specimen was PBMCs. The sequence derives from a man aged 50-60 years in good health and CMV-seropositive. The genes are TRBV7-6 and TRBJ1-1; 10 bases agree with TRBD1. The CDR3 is CASSPRQGAGTEAFF. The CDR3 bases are TGTGCCAGCAGCCCGAGACAGGGGGCAGGCACTGAAGCTTTCTTT. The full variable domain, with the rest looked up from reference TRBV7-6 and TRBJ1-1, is GAGVSQSPRYKVTKRGQDVALRCDPISGHVSLYWYRQALGQGPEFLTYFNYEAQQDKSGLPNDRFSAERPEGSISTLTIQRTEQRDSAMYRCASSPRQGAGTEAFFGQGTRLTVV.